The rows below give T cell receptor beta chains drawn from one sample of a study of CDR3 diversity in severe acne. TCRdb re-derived calls from the PCR reads in MiXCR, one entry per CDR3 protein. The repertoire holds around 91,000 distinct CDR3 sequences, with 51% as singletons. Sample: blood. These receptors were taken from a male donor in good health, without acne. Each CDR3 is given with its conserved first and last residue. The order of the fields is V gene, CDR3 protein.

V: TRBV7-9; CDR3: CASSIQPGTEAFF
V: TRBV7-2; CDR3: CASSQAGLAGGFTGTGELFF
V: TRBV7-8; CDR3: CASSFGTGGEETQYF
V: TRBV9; CDR3: CASNTEGQTFYEQYF
V: TRBV25-1; CDR3: CASISRQVSF
V: TRBV20-1; CDR3: CSAPGTGVRNIQYF
V: TRBV12-3/TRBV12-4; CDR3: CASSASTLGYTF
V: TRBV18; CDR3: CASSPRDRGNQPQYF
V: TRBV9; CDR3: CASSEGLAGEGETQYF
V: TRBV25-1; CDR3: CASSQLLTGTGGNTIYF
V: TRBV20-1; CDR3: CSAIFSRGGQETQYF
V: TRBV20-1; CDR3: CSAETSGDDNEQFF
V: TRBV10-1; CDR3: CASSVRLAGGPEDNEQFF
V: TRBV5-6; CDR3: CASSFGDREYEQYF
V: TRBV20-1; CDR3: CSARGSGIGAFF
V: TRBV25-1; CDR3: CASSESTDINEKLFF
V: TRBV29-1; CDR3: CSVNGQGALYEQYF
V: TRBV5-1; CDR3: CASSATGKETQYF
V: TRBV24-1; CDR3: CATSDHRTSGLTGELFF
V: TRBV5-1; CDR3: CASSLPATGARSEKLFF
V: TRBV24-1; CDR3: CATPDRDNQPQHF
V: TRBV7-9; CDR3: CASSGLEQYF
V: TRBV6-2/TRBV6-3; CDR3: CASSRNRDGSYEQYF
V: TRBV5-1; CDR3: CASSLAFEGRETQYF
V: TRBV12-3/TRBV12-4; CDR3: CASSPTEYQYGYTF
V: TRBV5-1; CDR3: CASSLSGSIYEQYF
V: TRBV12-5; CDR3: CASGTQTAYGYTF